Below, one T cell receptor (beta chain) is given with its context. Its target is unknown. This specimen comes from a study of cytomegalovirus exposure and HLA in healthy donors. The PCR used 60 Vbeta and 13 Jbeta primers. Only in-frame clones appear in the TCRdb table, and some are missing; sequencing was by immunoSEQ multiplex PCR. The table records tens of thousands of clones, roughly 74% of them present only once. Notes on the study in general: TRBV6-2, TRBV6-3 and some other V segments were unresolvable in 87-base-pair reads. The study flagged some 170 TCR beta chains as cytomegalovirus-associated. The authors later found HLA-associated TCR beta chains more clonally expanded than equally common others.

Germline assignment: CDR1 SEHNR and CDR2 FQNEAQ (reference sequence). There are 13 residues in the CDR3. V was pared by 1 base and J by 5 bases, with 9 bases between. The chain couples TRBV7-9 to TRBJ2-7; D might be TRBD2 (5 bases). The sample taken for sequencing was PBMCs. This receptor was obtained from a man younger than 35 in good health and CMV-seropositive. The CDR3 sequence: CASSLGGFNEQYF. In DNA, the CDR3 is TGTGCCAGCAGCTTAGGAGGGTTCAACGAGCAGTACTTC.